This T cell receptor beta chain was captured in a study of blood T cell repertoires in COVID-19. About the research overall: Acute-phase and convalescent COVID-19 samples originated in the United States, Italy and Spain. T cells, B-cell-depleted T cells, or PBMCs supplied cDNA or gDNA.

After removal of 0 bases from V and 1 base from J, the junction contained 3 bases not matched to a gene. The germline V gene has CDR1 SGDLS and CDR2 YYNGEE. The CDR3 is 15 residues long. Original analysis: Amplified reference gene primers provided the basis for estimating nucleated cell counts. The protocol was immunoSEQ multiplex PCR, while the TCRdb copy is restricted to in-frame clones and leaves out a portion. The V and J calls and clone size were taken over from that table, and D and trimming were inferred from the DNA. The sample lists over 85,000 clones; around 90% were seen once. Seattle's enrolled individuals joined amid active infection and were then monitored longitudinally.

V usage is TRBV9 and J usage is TRBJ2-5, with 7 bases matching TRBD1. This TCR came from a woman aged 50 to 65 with COVID-19, enrolled during active disease. Input material: peripheral blood. The CDR3 DNA is TGTGCCAGCAGCGTAGGGGGACAGCTCCAAGAGACCCAGTACTTC. Protein product: CASSVGGQLQETQYF. Full variable domain (rest looked up from reference TRBV9 and TRBJ2-5): DSGVTQTPKHLITATGQRVTLRCSPRSGDLSVYWYQQSLDQGLQFLIQYYNGEERAKGNILERFSAQQFPDLHSELNLSSLELGDSALYFCASSVGGQLQETQYFGPGTRLLVL.